This TCR beta chain was documented in a study of T-cell memory formation after mild COVID-19. Trimming removed 3 bases from V and 5 bases from J, with 16 bases in between. The CDR3 totals 15 residues. CDR1 is SGHTA and CDR2 is FQGNSA in the germline V gene. Study-wide findings and caveats: Later expanders leaned toward CD4+, whereas clones contracting from day 15 to 85 were balanced CD4/CD8.

A note on this clonotype: The antigen is not known.

With constant-segment primers, 5'RACE yielded cDNA libraries of TCR alpha and TCR beta that carried sample barcodes and UMIs. A single record per CDR3 protein comes from TCRdb applying MiXCR to the 5' RACE reads. The sample lists 400,000 to 450,000 distinct CDR3 sequences; about a sixth were seen once. Sequences were obtained from PBMCs or a T cell subset sorted from them (not recorded which). V is TRBV7-2 and J is TRBJ1-1; D not certain. The clonotype was recovered from a young man who had mild COVID-19 (a few samples of this study predate the infection). Cell type and time point are not known. CDR3 coding DNA: TGTGCCAGCAGCTTTTCCGGGTCGGGTACGACTGAAGCTTTCTTT. It codes for CASSFSGSGTTEAFF.